The 10 T cell receptor beta chains given below trace back to one sample, sequenced in a study of identical twins. TCRdb independently ran MiXCR on the 5' RACE reads; one entry per CDR3 protein. Altogether some 210,000 distinct CDR3 sequences are present, approximately 16% being singletons, with the ten largest covering 40%. The same specimen was also included in a second study, on T cells expressing NK-cell markers.

The sample consisted of CD8+ T cells sorted from blood. The receptors were sampled from a young woman in good health.

CDR3 sequence (DNA): TGCGCCAGCAGCCAAACTGTCGGGGGGATCCCGATTTTGAATGAGCAGTTCTTC. This encodes CASSQTVGGIPILNEQFF. J is TRBJ2-1 and V is TRBV4-1; 7 nucleotides line up with TRBD2. V lost 2 bases to trimming and J lost 7 bases; unmatched junction nucleotides: 17. CDR3 length: 18 residues. Germline V lookup: CDR1 MGHRA, CDR2 YSYEKL.

The chain links TRBV6-1 to TRBJ2-5, with 9 bases that match TRBD1. The germline gives CDR1 MNHNS, CDR2 SASEGT. The CDR3 contains 16 residues. Trimming at V came to 6 bases and at J to 2 bases, leaving 10 bases not matched to a gene. CDR3 region: CASSRYAGTGQETQYF. DNA for the CDR3: TGTGCCAGCAGCAGATATGCCGGGACAGGGCAAGAGACCCAGTACTTC.

The V gene is TRBV11-1, the J gene TRBJ2-1, with TRBD1 as a possible D gene (6 bases). This CDR3 spans 20 amino acids. The germline V gene has CDR1 SGHAT and CDR2 FQDESV (reference sequence). The V gene lost 2 bases and the J gene lost 0 bases, with 23 bases spanning the gap. CDR3 bases: TGTGCCAGCAGCTTACCAGGGGAAGCCCGTACCCCGAGCTCCTACAATGAGCAGTTCTTC. Encoded protein: CASSLPGEARTPSSYNEQFF.

The chain couples TRBV18 to TRBJ1-1; D possibly corresponds to TRBD1 (6 bases). The CDR3 covers 15 residues. V lost 2 bases and J 1 base, leaving 11 bases between the germline ends. Germline assignment: CDR1 KGHSH and CDR2 LQKENI. CDR3 bases: TGTGCCAGCTCACCAAACGGGGGCCCGAACACTGAAGCTTTCTTT. Protein product: CASSPNGGPNTEAFF. Full variable domain (rest looked up from reference TRBV18 and TRBJ1-1): NAGVMQNPRHLVRRRGQEARLRCSPMKGHSHVYWYRQLPEEGLKFMVYLQKENIIDESGMPKERFSAEFPKEGPSILRIQQVVRGDSAAYFCASSPNGGPNTEAFFGQGTRLTVV.

This clonotype has more than one count but fewer than ten. This rearrangement joins TRBV6-5 to TRBJ2-1; D is unclear. In germline, CDR1 is MNHEY, CDR2 SVGAGI. V lost 6 bases and J lost 8, with 8 bases in between. This CDR3 spans 11 amino acids. CDR3 region: CASSSSDEQFF. The CDR3 DNA follows: TGTGCCAGCAGCTCGAGCGATGAGCAGTTCTTC.

This clonotype was counted a few times. V is TRBV7-3 and J is TRBJ2-1; D call uncertain. Trimming removed 2 bases at V and 3 bases at J, with 8 bases between. The CDR3 extends over 14 amino acids. The germline V gene encodes CDR1 SGHTA and CDR2 FQGTGA. The CDR3 spells CASSLGNLYNEQFF. The CDR3 bases are TGTGCCAGCAGCTTAGGGAACCTCTACAATGAGCAGTTCTTC. The full variable domain, its missing parts supplied by reference TRBV7-3 and TRBJ2-1, is GAGVSQTPSNKVTEKGKYVELRCDPISGHTALYWYRQSLGQGPEFLIYFQGTGAADDSGLPNDRFFAVRPEGSVSTLKIQRTERGDSAVYLCASSLGNLYNEQFFGPGTRLTVL.

The chain joins TRBV18 to TRBJ2-7; 10 bases are shared with TRBD1. This CDR3 region has 14 residues. Germline CDR1 reads KGHSH; CDR2 reads LQKENI. V dropped 3 bases and J dropped 7; count of bases not matched to a gene: 6. CDR3 protein: CASSPGTGEIEQYF. CDR3 sequence (DNA): TGTGCCAGCTCACCCGGGACAGGGGAAATTGAGCAGTACTTC. Complete variable domain (other parts from reference TRBV18 and TRBJ2-7): NAGVMQNPRHLVRRRGQEARLRCSPMKGHSHVYWYRQLPEEGLKFMVYLQKENIIDESGMPKERFSAEFPKEGPSILRIQQVVRGDSAAYFCASSPGTGEIEQYFGPGTRLTVT.

This sequence joins TRBV15 and TRBJ2-1; 13 positions agree with TRBD2. The CDR3 covers 14 residues. The germline CDR1 and CDR2 sequences are LNHNV and YYDKDF (reference sequence). J lost 8 bases, V lost 7 bases, and 5 bases had no gene match. The DNA of the CDR3 is TGTGCCACCAAAGGGACTAGCGGGATGGATGAGCAGTTCTTC. Translating gives CATKGTSGMDEQFF.

Only a few counts were recorded for this clonotype. V and J are TRBV6-4 and TRBJ2-3; D uncertain. V lost 2 bases to trimming and J lost 2 bases, with 5 bases between them. This CDR3 has 13 amino acids. Germline CDR1 is MRHNA and CDR2 is SNTAGT. The CDR3 sequence: CASSDGSTDTQYF. CDR3 nucleotides: TGTGCCAGCAGTGACGGGTCCACAGATACGCAGTATTTT.

J is TRBJ2-5 and V is TRBV12-3 or TRBV12-4; D is perhaps TRBD2 (6 bases). V gave up 5 bases and J gave up 5 bases, with 15 bases separating them. The CDR3 runs to 14 residues. The CDR3 spells CASSPSLAWETQYF. CDR3 sequence (DNA): TGTGCCAGCAGTCCGTCTCTAGCGTGGGAGACCCAGTACTTC.